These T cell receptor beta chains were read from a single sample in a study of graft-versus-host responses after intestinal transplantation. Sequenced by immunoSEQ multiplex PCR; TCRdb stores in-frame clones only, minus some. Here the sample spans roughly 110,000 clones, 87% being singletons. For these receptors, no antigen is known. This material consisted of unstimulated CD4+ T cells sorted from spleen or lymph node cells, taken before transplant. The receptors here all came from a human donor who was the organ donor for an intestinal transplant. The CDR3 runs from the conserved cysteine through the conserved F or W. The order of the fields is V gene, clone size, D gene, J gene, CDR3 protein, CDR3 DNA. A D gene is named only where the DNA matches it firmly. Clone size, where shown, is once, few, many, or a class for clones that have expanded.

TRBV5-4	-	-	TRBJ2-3	CASSRTGRTSTDTQYF	TGTGCCAGCAGCCGGACGGGTAGAACTAGCACAGATACGCAGTATTTT
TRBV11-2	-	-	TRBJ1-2	CASSYANGHPTF	TGTGCCAGCAGCTATGCCAATGGACACCCCACCTTC
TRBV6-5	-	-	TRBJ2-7	CASSYSTRADEQYF	TGTGCCAGCAGTTACTCGACAAGGGCGGACGAGCAGTACTTC
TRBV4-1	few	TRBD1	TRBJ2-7	CASSQLDRGDHEQYF	TGCGCCAGCAGCCAACTAGACAGGGGCGACCACGAGCAGTACTTC
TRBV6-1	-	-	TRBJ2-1	CASSDEILLYNEQFF	TGTGCCAGCAGTGACGAGATCCTCCTTTACAATGAGCAGTTCTTC
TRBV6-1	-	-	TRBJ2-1	CASSLTARDEQFF	TGTGCCAGCAGTTTAACGGCCAGGGATGAGCAGTTCTTC
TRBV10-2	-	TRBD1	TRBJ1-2	CASSASGGNYGYTF	TGCGCCAGCAGTGCGTCAGGGGGCAACTATGGCTACACCTTC
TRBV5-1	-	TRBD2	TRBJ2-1	CASSPNIAGAPYNEQFF	TGCGCCAGCAGCCCTAACATAGCGGGGGCTCCCTACAATGAGCAGTTCTTC
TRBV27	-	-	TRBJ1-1	CASSFKGDTEAFF	TGTGCCAGCAGTTTCAAGGGGGACACTGAAGCTTTCTTT
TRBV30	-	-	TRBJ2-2	CAWSVRNTGELFF	TGTGCCTGGAGTGTCAGGAACACCGGGGAGCTGTTTTTT
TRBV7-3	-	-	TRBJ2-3	CASRYFPGAVSTDTQYF	TGTGCCAGCAGGTACTTCCCTGGGGCAGTGAGCACAGATACGCAGTATTTT
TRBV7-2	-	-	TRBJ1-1	CASSLAQSLMNTEAFF	TGTGCCAGCAGCTTAGCACAGTCTCTTATGAACACTGAAGCTTTCTTT
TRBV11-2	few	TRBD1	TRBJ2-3	CASSPSWDSRTDTQYF	TGTGCCAGCAGCCCGTCATGGGACAGCCGCACAGATACGCAGTATTTT
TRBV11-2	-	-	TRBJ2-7	CASGLIREQYF	TGTGCCAGCGGACTAATCCGTGAGCAGTACTTC
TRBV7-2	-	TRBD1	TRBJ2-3	CASSMDRGKTDTQYF	TGTGCCAGCAGCATGGACAGGGGAAAGACAGATACGCAGTATTTT
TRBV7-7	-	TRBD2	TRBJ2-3	CASSLAGADTQYF	TGTGCTAGCAGCTTAGCGGGAGCAGATACGCAGTATTTT
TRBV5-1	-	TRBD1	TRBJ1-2	CASSLQGSGGYTF	TGCGCCAGCAGCTTACAGGGGTCTGGTGGCTACACCTTC
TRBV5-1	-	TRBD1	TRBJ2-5	CASSSTGGPETQYF	TGCGCCAGCAGCTCGACAGGGGGCCCAGAGACCCAGTACTTC
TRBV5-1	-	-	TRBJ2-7	CASSIWDSRYEQYF	TGCGCCAGCAGCATTTGGGACTCCCGCTACGAGCAGTACTTC
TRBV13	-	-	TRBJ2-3	CASSLEGSFTDTQYF	TGTGCCAGCAGCTTGGAGGGTAGTTTCACAGATACGCAGTATTTT
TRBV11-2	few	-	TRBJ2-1	CASSFPGGEQFF	TGTGCCAGCAGCTTCCCCGGGGGCGAGCAGTTCTTC
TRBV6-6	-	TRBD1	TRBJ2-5	CASSYSGTGTQETQYF	TGTGCCAGCAGTTACTCCGGGACAGGGACCCAAGAGACCCAGTACTTC
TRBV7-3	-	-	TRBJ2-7	CASSFNRGGYEQYF	TGTGCCAGCAGCTTTAACCGGGGAGGTTACGAGCAGTACTTC
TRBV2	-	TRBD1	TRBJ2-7	CASSEVYSGGGQYF	TGTGCCAGCAGTGAAGTGTATTCAGGGGGCGGGCAGTACTTC
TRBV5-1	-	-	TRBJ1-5	CASSVDRSNQPQHF	TGCGCCAGCAGCGTAGACCGGAGCAATCAGCCCCAGCATTTT
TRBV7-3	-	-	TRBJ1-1	CASSLSAMNTEAFF	TGTGCCAGCAGCTTATCAGCGATGAACACTGAAGCTTTCTTT
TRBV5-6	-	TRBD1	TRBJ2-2	CASRLQGASYTGELFF	TGTGCCAGCAGACTACAGGGGGCATCATACACCGGGGAGCTGTTTTTT
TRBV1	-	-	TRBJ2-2	CTSSHNLAGGRCNTGELFF	TGCACCAGCAGCCACAACCTCGCCGGCGGGAGGTGTAACACCGGGGAGCTGTTTTTT
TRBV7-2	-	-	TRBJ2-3	CASSLGPGGTDTQYF	TGTGCCAGCAGCTTGGGACCAGGAGGCACAGATACGCAGTATTTT
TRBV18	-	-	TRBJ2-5	CASSPGMALVETQYF	TGTGCCAGCTCACCAGGGATGGCGTTGGTCGAGACCCAGTACTTC
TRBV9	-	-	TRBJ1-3	CASSVGSRGSGNTIYF	TGTGCCAGCAGCGTAGGGAGCAGGGGATCTGGAAACACCATATATTTT
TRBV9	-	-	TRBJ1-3	CASSAQAALSGNTIYF	TGTGCCAGCAGCGCTCAAGCGGCCCTCTCTGGAAACACCATATATTTT
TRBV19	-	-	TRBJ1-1	CASSTYSGSTEAFF	TGTGCCAGTAGTACGTATTCAGGGAGCACTGAAGCTTTCTTT
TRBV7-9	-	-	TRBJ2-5	CASRRGAGLYQETQYF	TGTGCCAGCAGAAGGGGAGCGGGCCTTTACCAAGAGACCCAGTACTTC
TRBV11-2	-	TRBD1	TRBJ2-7	CASTKTGSTDYEQYF	TGTGCCAGCACCAAGACAGGGTCCACAGACTACGAGCAGTACTTC
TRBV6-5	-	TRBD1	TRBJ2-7	CASSSTRQGYEQYF	TGTGCCAGCAGCTCGACCCGACAGGGCTACGAGCAGTACTTC
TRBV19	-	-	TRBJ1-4	CATKDTGTRGNEKLFF	TGTGCCACCAAGGATACAGGGACTCGGGGGAACGAAAAACTGTTTTTT
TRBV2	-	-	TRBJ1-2	CASSLYGYTF	TGTGCCAGCAGCCTTTATGGCTACACCTTC
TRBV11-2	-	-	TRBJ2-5	CASSLDGQPAETQYF	TGTGCCAGCAGCTTAGATGGCCAGCCAGCAGAGACCCAGTACTTC
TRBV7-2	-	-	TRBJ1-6	CASSREGNSPLHF	TGTGCCAGCAGCCGAGAGGGGAATTCACCCCTCCACTTT
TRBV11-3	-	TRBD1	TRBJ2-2	CASSPARGSAGELFF	TGTGCCAGCAGCCCGGCCAGGGGGAGCGCCGGGGAGCTGTTTTTT
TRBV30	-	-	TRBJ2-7	CAWSVRVGHSKSYEQYF	TGTGCCTGGAGTGTACGGGTAGGGCACTCAAAATCCTACGAGCAGTACTTC
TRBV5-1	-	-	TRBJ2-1	CASSQRSSSYNEQFF	TGCGCCAGCAGCCAGCGGTCCAGCTCCTACAATGAGCAGTTCTTC
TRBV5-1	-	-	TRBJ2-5	CASSLGYTQETQYF	TGCGCCAGCAGCTTGGGATATACTCAAGAGACCCAGTACTTC
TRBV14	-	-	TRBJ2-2	CASSQDRVNTGELFF	TGTGCCAGCAGCCAAGATAGGGTGAACACCGGGGAGCTGTTTTTT
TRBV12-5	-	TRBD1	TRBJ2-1	CASGLRQGGRNEQFF	TGTGCTAGTGGTTTACGACAGGGGGGCCGAAATGAGCAGTTCTTC
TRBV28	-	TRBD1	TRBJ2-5	CASSSPTGIETQYF	TGTGCCAGCAGTTCCCCGACAGGGATAGAGACCCAGTACTTC
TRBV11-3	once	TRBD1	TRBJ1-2	CASSLGQGALYGYTF	TGTGCCAGCAGCTTAGGACAGGGCGCACTCTATGGCTACACCTTC